This T cell receptor (beta chain) is from a study of cytomegalovirus exposure and HLA in healthy donors. As to this clone: The antigen is undetermined.

J lost 1 base, V lost 3 bases, and 2 bases had no gene match. This CDR3 is 15 amino acids long. The V gene's germline CDR1 is WSHSY and CDR2 SAAADI. Study results and caveats: While the bulk of TCR sequences proved rare, some public TCRs turned up in many donors. In vitro experiments confirmed that three CMV-associated chains were specific for CMV antigens.

With 60 Vbeta and 13 Jbeta primers, the PCR was carried out. Libraries were prepared by immunoSEQ multiplex PCR; TCRdb keeps only in-frame clonotypes and omits some of them. This sample's clone table lists some 75,000 clones. The sample consisted of PBMCs. V usage is TRBV10-2 and J usage is TRBJ2-3, with 9 bases matching TRBD2. This sequence was found in a man in his forties or fifties in good health and CMV-seronegative. CDR3: CASSDPSGGTDTQYF. The CDR3 DNA reads TGCGCCAGCAGTGATCCTAGCGGGGGCACAGATACGCAGTATTTT.